This TCR beta chain emerged from a study of response to subunit inactivated influenza vaccine. Between the trimmed V and J ends, which lost 4 bases and 5 bases, there was a span of 15 bases. The germline V gene has CDR1 LGHDT and CDR2 YNNKEL (reference sequence). The CDR3 has 14 amino acids. TCRdb fed the RT-PCR reads into MiXCR, producing one record per CDR3 protein. The table lists hundreds of thousands of distinct CDR3 sequences, about 11% of them singletons. This clonotype showed up just a few times. The same sample was also used in a study of T cells expressing NK-cell markers. That source notes: Generation of TCR beta cDNA was performed by 5'RACE template switching incorporating UMIs. It was sorted CD3+CD56-NKG2C+, CD3+CD56+NKG2C- and CD3+CD56+NKG2C+ T cells that provided the TCR beta repertoires. NKG2C+ dominant clonotype frequencies in about six donors were roughly 1.0-8% of CD8+ T cells.

This chain joins TRBV3-1 and TRBJ2-7, with TRBD2 as a possible D gene (5 bases). The input for sequencing was PBMCs from blood, taken on the day of vaccination. The source of this sequence is a man between 50 and 59 years old who received an inactivated influenza vaccine. The CDR3 loop reads CASSPNTRTDEQYF. CDR3 bases: TGTGCCAGCAGCCCTAATACTAGGACCGACGAGCAGTACTTC.